The 8 T cell receptor beta chains below were found in one sample sequenced in a study of response to subunit inactivated influenza vaccine. TCRdb reanalysed the RT-PCR reads using MiXCR and keeps one entry per CDR3 protein. The table includes hundreds of thousands of distinct CDR3 sequences, 11% to 15% detected once. The sequencing here drew on PBMCs from blood, taken approximately 15 days before vaccination. The receptor source for this set is a man aged 50 or older who received an inactivated influenza vaccine.

This clonotype was picked up a small number of times. The V gene is TRBV20-1, the J gene TRBJ1-4; 7 bases map to TRBD1. Germline V gene sequence: CDR1 DFQATT, CDR2 SNEGSKA (reference sequence). J gave up 6 bases and V 2 bases, and 9 bases lay outside the gene matches. The CDR3 sequence is 15 residues long. DNA for the CDR3: TGCAGTGCTAGATCGGCCGGGACAGACTATGAAAAACTGTTTTTT. It translates to CSARSAGTDYEKLFF.

The chain uses TRBV28 and TRBJ1-5, with no clear D. V was shortened by 7 bases and J by 3 bases, with 16 bases between the two germline ends. The CDR3 is 15 amino acids. Germline V lookup: CDR1 MDHEN, CDR2 SYDVKM. CDR3 protein: CASKTYKYLNQPQHF. The CDR3 DNA follows: TGTGCCAGCAAAACTTACAAGTATCTCAATCAGCCCCAGCATTTT.

The rearrangement joins TRBV23-1 to TRBJ1-1, with TRBD1 as a possible D gene (5 bases). TRBV23-1 is filed as an ORF, its function uncertain. V gave up 4 bases and J gave up 12 bases, with 12 bases separating them. There are 11 residues in the CDR3. The CDR3 protein is CASSRQSWTFF. Written as DNA, the CDR3 is TGCGCCAGCAGTCGACAGAGTTGGACTTTCTTT.

The table lists this clonotype with many counts. The genes are TRBV20-1 and TRBJ2-7; D is ambiguous. The CDR3 consists of 11 residues. Germline CDR1 and CDR2: DFQATT and SNEGSKA (reference sequence). V was pared by 0 bases and J by 6 bases, with 6 bases between. The CDR3: CSARDTPEQYF. As DNA, the CDR3 is TGCAGTGCTAGAGATACGCCCGAGCAGTACTTC.

This clonotype was counted between two and nine times. The rearrangement joins TRBV19 to TRBJ1-3; D remains ambiguous. Germline V gives CDR1 LNHDA, CDR2 SQIVND (reference sequence). The CDR3 consists of 17 residues. Trimming took off 7 bases at V and 0 bases at J, with 19 bases between the two ends. CDR3 in DNA: TGTGCCAGTATGAGGCGTGGAGGACCTCTCTCTGGAAACACCATATATTTT. Translated: CASMRRGGPLSGNTIYF.

A word on this clonotype: The junction and the germline gene differ at one end; a read error may be behind it. The gene calls are TRBV7-9 and TRBJ2-5; 9 positions match TRBD2. The CDR3 is made up of 11 amino acids. CDR1 is SEHNR, CDR2 FQNEAQ, per germline (reference sequence). CDR3 DNA sequence: TGTGCCAGCAGCACCGGGACTAGCCCGTTCTTC. It is translated as CASSTGTSPFF. Together with reference TRBV7-9 and TRBJ2-5, the CDR3 gives the full variable domain: DTGVSQNPRHKITKRGQNVTFRCDPISEHNRLYWYRQTLGQGPEFLTYFQNEAQLEKSRLLSDRFSAERPKGSFSTLEIQRTEQGDSAMYLCASSTGTSPFFGPGTRLLVL.

This clonotype was counted at least ten times. The chain uses TRBV6-5 and TRBJ2-1; possibly TRBD2 for D (5 bases). The CDR3 runs to 16 residues. Trimming stripped 0 bases from V and 0 bases from J, with 9 bases between. The germline V gene encodes CDR1 MNHEY and CDR2 SVGAGI. The CDR3 nucleotides read TGTGCCAGCAGTTACTCTCCGGGGAGCTCCTACAATGAGCAGTTCTTC. Protein: CASSYSPGSSYNEQFF.

The chain joins TRBV27 to TRBJ2-3; possibly TRBD1 for D (6 bases). The V end lost 5 bases, the J end lost 4 bases, and 13 bases lay between the germline ends. The V gene's germline CDR1 is MNHEY and CDR2 SMNVEV (reference sequence). This CDR3 has 14 residues. CDR3 sequence: CASSPFGQPDTQYF. Here the CDR3 DNA reads TGTGCCAGCAGTCCCTTCGGACAGCCAGATACGCAGTATTTT.